The clone carrying this TCR beta chain has just a few counts. What it binds is unknown. TCRdb re-derived calls from the 5' RACE reads in MiXCR, one entry per CDR3 protein. The table includes just under 650,000 distinct CDR3 sequences, around 7.4% detected once. The sample comes from a study of identical twins. Study-wide results and caveats: Out-of-frame alpha sequences shared between twins exhibited an excess of low generation probability. Monozygotic twins shared more out-of-frame TCR alpha than recombination models predicted. While abundant cord blood beta clonotypes carried fewer insertions, memory repertoires showed no such pattern.

V trimming: 7 bases; J trimming: 6 bases; junction bases outside the gene matches: 8. Germline CDR1 is SGHRS and CDR2 is YFSETQ. The CDR3 consists of 14 residues. This sample was shared with a second study, whose subject was yellow fever vaccine responses in identical twins. In that study: As reported, the vaccine T cell response of twins seemed partly convergent and partly personalized.

The chain links TRBV5-1 to TRBJ2-1, with 9 bases fitting TRBD1. This clonotype originated in a woman between 18 and 29 years old in good health. The sample was PBMCs. CDR3 region: CASRGTGLVNEQFF. In nucleotides, the CDR3 is TGCGCCAGCCGCGGGACAGGGTTGGTCAATGAGCAGTTCTTC.